These 23 T cell receptor beta chains came from one sample sequenced in a study of shared clonotypes between healthy human individuals. Repertoires were generated with immunoSEQ multiplex PCR, while TCRdb's copy carries only in-frame clones and drops some. The data show roughly 2.6 million clones, around 94% seen once. The specimen sequenced was naive CD4+ T cells sorted from blood. As for subset: CD45RA+ positively selected. The receptors come from a young man in good health.

The V and J genes are TRBV28 and TRBJ1-2; possibly TRBD1 for D (6 bases). Germline V gene data show CDR1 as MDHEN and CDR2 as SYDVKM. There are 15 residues in the CDR3. Trimming left V 8 bases short and J 7 bases short, with 23 bases between. CDR3 nucleotides: TGTGCCAGCCATCCGAATCTGGGGGGGCTCCGTGGCTACACCTTC. Amino acid sequence: CASHPNLGGLRGYTF.

The genes are TRBV29-1 and TRBJ2-1, with D unclear. Trimming removed 3 bases from V and 12 bases from J, with 15 bases in between. This CDR3 comprises 12 residues. Germline CDR1 reads SQVTM; CDR2 reads ANQGSEA. DNA for the CDR3: TGCAGCGTTGACCTCGACTCCCCTGGGCAGTTCTTC. It specifies CSVDLDSPGQFF.

The chain employs TRBV7-9 and TRBJ2-1; D unresolved. Deletions cut 1 base from V and 7 bases from J, with 11 bases between. CDR3 length: 14 residues. Germline-derived CDR1 and CDR2 are SEHNR and FQNEAQ (reference sequence). CDR3 nucleotide sequence: TGTGCCAGCAGCTTAGTCGCGATGCTAAATGAGCAGTTCTTC. It codes for CASSLVAMLNEQFF.

The gene calls are TRBV6-5 and TRBJ1-1; a possible D gene is TRBD1 (5 bases). The germline V gene has CDR1 MNHEY and CDR2 SVGAGI. Trimming shortened V by 5 bases and J by 1 base, and 14 bases separated the two germline ends. The CDR3 has 15 amino acids. The CDR3 here is CASSPAGVGNTEAFF. In DNA form, the CDR3 reads TGTGCCAGCAGTCCAGCGGGGGTCGGGAACACTGAAGCTTTCTTT.

The chain has TRBV4-1 and TRBJ2-7; 10 bases map to TRBD2. The V gene's germline CDR1 is MGHRA and CDR2 YSYEKL. CDR3 length: 15 amino acids. V shed 8 bases and J 7 bases; nucleotides not matched to a gene: 14. This CDR3 is CASEETPGLAIEQYF. In nucleotides, the CDR3 is TGCGCCAGCGAAGAGACGCCGGGACTAGCGATAGAGCAGTACTTC.

The V call is TRBV10-2, the J call TRBJ2-5, with 7 bases lining up with TRBD2. With 3 bases clipped from V and 7 bases from J, the junction kept 8 bases outside the gene matches. From germline, CDR1 is WSHSY and CDR2 SAAADI. CDR3 length: 14 amino acids. As DNA, the CDR3 is TGCGCCAGCAGTGAACTTGAAGGGGAGGGGACCCAGTACTTC. As protein: CASSELEGEGTQYF.

This clone was detected only a few times. The J gene is TRBJ1-1, the V gene TRBV10-1; 8 positions agree with TRBD1. V trimming: 6 bases; J trimming: 5 bases; junction bases outside the gene matches: 5. The CDR3 consists of 13 residues. Germline loops: CDR1 WNHNN, CDR2 SYGVQD (reference sequence). The CDR3 region has the DNA TGCGCCAGCAGGGGACAGGAAGGGACTGAAGCTTTCTTT. Amino acids: CASRGQEGTEAFF.

The V and J genes are TRBV19 and TRBJ1-3, with D hard to call. The germline V gene encodes CDR1 LNHDA and CDR2 SQIVND (reference sequence). Trimming cost V 7 bases and J 0 bases, with 7 bases left between them. The CDR3 has 13 residues. CDR3: CASTAVSGNTIYF. The CDR3, as DNA: TGTGCCAGTACGGCAGTCTCTGGAAACACCATATATTTT.

J is TRBJ2-7 and V is TRBV7-2, with TRBD1 matching 9 bases. The CDR3 totals 14 residues. Trimming took 5 bases from V and 2 from J; bases not matched to a gene: 4. Germline loops: CDR1 SGHTA, CDR2 FQGNSA. The CDR3 DNA is TGTGCCAGCAGCCGACAGGGGGGCGCCTACGAGCAGTACTTC. Translation: CASSRQGGAYEQYF.

The chain is built from TRBV6-6 and TRBJ2-7; 8 nucleotides match TRBD2. V lost 2 bases, J lost 2 bases, and 2 bases stayed unmatched. CDR3 length: 14 amino acids. Germline V gene sequence: CDR1 MNHNY, CDR2 SVGAGI (reference sequence). Here the CDR3 reads CASSYPGGAYEQYF. DNA of the CDR3: TGTGCCAGCAGTTACCCCGGGGGGGCCTACGAGCAGTACTTC.

This chain uses TRBV10-1 with TRBJ2-2; 8 nucleotides align to TRBD1. Germline-derived CDR1 and CDR2 are WNHNN and SYGVQD (reference sequence). The CDR3 consists of 18 residues. V lost 9 bases and J lost 1; bases outside the gene matches: 16. Written as DNA, the CDR3 is TGCGCCAGTCTGATAGGGGGACAGGAGTTCCTGAACACCGGGGAGCTGTTTTTT. Translated: CASLIGGQEFLNTGELFF.

There are a few counts of this clone. The gene calls are TRBV25-1 and TRBJ2-1, with D unresolved. Germline V gives CDR1 MGHDK, CDR2 SYGVNS. The CDR3 contains 14 residues. The ends were cut back, 1 base at V and 4 bases at J, with 8 bases in the middle. The CDR3 nucleotides are TGTGCCAGCAGTGAATTGGACCGATACAATGAGCAGTTCTTC. Protein sequence: CASSELDRYNEQFF.

On this clone itself: Other nucleotide sequences from this sample produce the same CDR3. The chain recombines TRBV5-4 with TRBJ2-2; D may be TRBD2 (7 bases). Germline-derived CDR1 and CDR2 are SGHNT and YYREEE (reference sequence). This CDR3 spans 14 amino acids. With 0 bases removed from V and 6 bases from J, the gap between germline ends came to 9 bases. The CDR3: CASSLAGGPGELFF. The CDR3 nucleotides read TGTGCCAGCAGCTTGGCGGGGGGCCCCGGGGAGCTGTTTTTT.

The V call is TRBV7-9, the J call TRBJ2-7; D is unclear. V was shortened by 4 bases and J by 4 bases, with 8 bases between the two germline ends. This CDR3 contains 12 residues. CDR1 SEHNR and CDR2 FQNEAQ come from the germline V gene (reference sequence). CDR3 residues: CASSWMSYEQYF. The CDR3 bases are TGTGCCAGCAGCTGGATGTCTTACGAGCAGTACTTC.

The chain couples TRBV5-1 to TRBJ2-3; TRBD2 aligns across 10 bases. This CDR3 has 14 residues. From germline, CDR1 is SGHRS and CDR2 YFSETQ. With 6 bases clipped from V and 6 bases from J, the junction kept 7 bases outside the gene matches. CDR3 sequence (DNA): TGCGCCAGCAATAGCGGGGGGCCAGGGGATACGCAGTATTTT. Protein product: CASNSGGPGDTQYF. The entire variable domain, with the rest obtained from reference TRBV5-1 and TRBJ2-3, is as follows: KAGVTQTPRYLIKTRGQQVTLSCSPISGHRSVSWYQQTPGQGLQFLFEYFSETQRNKGNFPGRFSGRQFSNSRSEMNVSTLELGDSALYLCASNSGGPGDTQYFGPGTRLTVL.

Remarks on this clone: Different DNA sequences within this sample yield the same CDR3. The chain's CDR3 is CASSPTGDGQPQHF. The DNA of the CDR3 is TGCGCCAGCAGCCCTACAGGGGATGGACAGCCCCAGCATTTT. V and J are TRBV5-1 and TRBJ1-5; 7 bases map to TRBD1. Looked up from germline, CDR1 is SGHRS and CDR2 is YFSETQ. J was trimmed by 7 bases and V by 4 bases; bases with no gene match: 8. The CDR3 consists of 14 residues.

The genes are TRBV7-6 and TRBJ2-7, with D tentatively TRBD2 (6 bases). V lost 5 bases, J lost 4 bases, and 18 bases lay in between. CDR3 length: 15 residues. Germline CDR1 and CDR2: SGHVS and FNYEAQ. The CDR3: CASSPPGERLYEQYF. The CDR3 DNA reads TGTGCCAGCAGCCCCCCGGGGGAGCGGCTTTACGAGCAGTACTTC. The whole variable domain, filled in from reference TRBV7-6 and TRBJ2-7, reads GAGVSQSPRYKVTKRGQDVALRCDPISGHVSLYWYRQALGQGPEFLTYFNYEAQQDKSGLPNDRFSAERPEGSISTLTIQRTEQRDSAMYRCASSPPGERLYEQYFGPGTRLTVT.

In this sample, this clone turned up once. The chain recombines TRBV28 with TRBJ1-2; 11 nucleotides align to TRBD1. The CDR3 totals 14 residues. The germline V gene encodes CDR1 MDHEN and CDR2 SYDVKM. The V segment lost 2 bases and the J segment 8 bases; nucleotides outside the gene matches: 4. CDR3 sequence (DNA): TGTGCCAGCAGTTTACGCGGGACAGGGGGGGGCTACACCTTC. This gives the protein CASSLRGTGGGYTF.

On this clone: This sample includes further DNA sequences coding for the same CDR3. CDR3: CSVGSQETQYF. The CDR3 bases are TGCAGTGTAGGATCCCAAGAGACCCAGTACTTC. The chain links TRBV20-1 to TRBJ2-5; D uncertain. The CDR3 length is 11 residues. Per germline, CDR1 DFQATT and CDR2 SNEGSKA (reference sequence). Trimming removed 7 bases at V and 1 base at J, with 7 bases between.

The chain employs TRBV2 and TRBJ1-2; D uncertain. Germline CDR1 and CDR2: SNHLY and FYNNEI. V was shortened by 5 bases and J by 6 bases, with 10 bases between the two germline ends. The CDR3 covers 12 residues. In DNA, the CDR3 is TGTGCCAGCAGTTTTCGGACGGATGGCTACACCTTC. It is translated as CASSFRTDGYTF.

V is TRBV25-1 and J is TRBJ1-2; maybe TRBD1 (6 bases). The CDR3 is 15 amino acids. Deletions cut 8 bases from V and 8 bases from J, with 24 bases between. CDR1 and CDR2 from the germline V gene are MGHDK and SYGVNS. CDR3 residues: CASHPTQWGAGGYTF. The CDR3 DNA reads TGTGCCAGCCACCCCACCCAATGGGGGGCCGGGGGCTACACCTTC.

This chain connects TRBV6-1 to TRBJ2-4, with 11 nucleotides matching TRBD2. This CDR3 contains 20 residues. V shed 1 base, J shed 0 bases, and the junction held 11 bases outside the gene matches. Looked up from germline, CDR1 is MNHNS and CDR2 is SASEGT. CDR3: CASSEVSSGRLGVAKNIQYF. CDR3 in DNA: TGTGCCAGCAGTGAAGTGTCTAGCGGGAGGTTGGGGGTAGCCAAAAACATTCAGTACTTC.

In the case of this clone: Distinct nucleotide sequences in the sample also encode this CDR3. The V call is TRBV10-3, the J call TRBJ1-2; D possibly corresponds to TRBD1 (5 bases). CDR1 is ENHRY and CDR2 is SYGVKD in the germline V gene. This CDR3 has 13 residues. Trimming took 0 bases from V and 4 from J, leaving 6 bases between them. Here the CDR3 reads CAISESGLYGYTF. The CDR3 region has the DNA TGTGCCATCAGTGAGTCGGGACTCTATGGCTACACCTTC.